Here is one TCR beta chain with its context. The repertoire was sequenced with immunoSEQ multiplex PCR; TCRdb's copy has only in-frame clones and lacks some. The repertoire holds around 200,000 clones, with 86% as singletons. Trimming removed 3 bases at V and 5 bases at J, with 15 bases between. The CDR3 contains 15 residues. Germline CDR1 and CDR2: SGHNT and YYREEE (reference sequence). Participants came from about two dozen US areas, aged about 18 to 89 years. Cohort placement rested on clinical history that participants reported themselves. The sample belongs to a study of blood T cell repertoires in COVID-19. Across the whole study: T cells, B-cell-depleted T cells, or PBMCs supplied cDNA or gDNA.

This receptor was identified in a woman under 40 who had been exposed to COVID-19. The gene calls are TRBV5-4 and TRBJ2-1; D gene unclear. The sequenced sample was PBMCs or T cells enriched from blood (not recorded which). The DNA for the CDR3 is TGTGCCAGCAGCTCGGCCCTAGACGGAAACAATGAGCAGTTCTTC. Protein sequence: CASSSALDGNNEQFF.